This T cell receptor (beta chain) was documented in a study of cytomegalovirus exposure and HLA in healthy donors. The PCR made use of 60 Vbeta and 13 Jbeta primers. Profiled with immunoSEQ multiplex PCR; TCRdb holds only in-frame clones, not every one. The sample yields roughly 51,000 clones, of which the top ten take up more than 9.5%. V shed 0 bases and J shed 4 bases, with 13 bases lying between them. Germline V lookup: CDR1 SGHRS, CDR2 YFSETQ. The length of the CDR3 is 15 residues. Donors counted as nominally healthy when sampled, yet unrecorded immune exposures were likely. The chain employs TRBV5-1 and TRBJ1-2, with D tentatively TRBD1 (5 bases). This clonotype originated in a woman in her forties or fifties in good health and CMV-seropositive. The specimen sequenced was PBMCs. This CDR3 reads CASSLVVLGGYGYTF. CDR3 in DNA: TGCGCCAGCAGCTTGGTGGTTCTGGGGGGCTATGGCTACACCTTC.